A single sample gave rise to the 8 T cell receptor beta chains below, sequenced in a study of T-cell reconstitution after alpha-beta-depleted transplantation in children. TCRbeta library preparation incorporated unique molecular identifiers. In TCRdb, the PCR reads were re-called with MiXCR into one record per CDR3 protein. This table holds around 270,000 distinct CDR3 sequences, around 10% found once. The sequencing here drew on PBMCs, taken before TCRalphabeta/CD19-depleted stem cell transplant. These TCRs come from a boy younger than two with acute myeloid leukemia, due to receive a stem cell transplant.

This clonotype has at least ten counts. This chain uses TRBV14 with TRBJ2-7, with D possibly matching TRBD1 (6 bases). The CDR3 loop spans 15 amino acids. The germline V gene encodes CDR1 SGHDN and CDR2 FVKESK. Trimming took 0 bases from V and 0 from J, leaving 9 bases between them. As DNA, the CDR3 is TGTGCCAGCAGCCAAGAACAGGGTCGCTCCTACGAGCAGTACTTC. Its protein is CASSQEQGRSYEQYF.

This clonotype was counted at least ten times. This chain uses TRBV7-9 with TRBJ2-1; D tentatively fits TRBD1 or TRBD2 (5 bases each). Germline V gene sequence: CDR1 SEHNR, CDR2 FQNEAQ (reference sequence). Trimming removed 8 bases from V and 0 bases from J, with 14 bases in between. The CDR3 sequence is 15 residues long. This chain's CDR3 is CASATEGISYNEQFF. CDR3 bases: TGTGCCAGCGCGACAGAGGGGATCTCCTACAATGAGCAGTTCTTC.

CDR3 sequence reads: CAWRNQGVSNSPLHF. CDR3 sequence (DNA): TGTGCCTGGAGAAACCAGGGAGTTAGTAATTCACCCCTCCACTTT. The chain has TRBV30 and TRBJ1-6; D perhaps matches TRBD1 (5 bases). Germline V lookup: CDR1 GTSNPN, CDR2 SVGIG (reference sequence). V lost 3 bases to trimming and J lost 6 bases, with 15 bases between them. CDR3 length: 15 residues. The full variable domain, its missing parts supplied by reference TRBV30 and TRBJ1-6, is SQTIHQWPATLVQPVGSPLSLECTVEGTSNPNLYWYRQAAGRGLQLLFYSVGIGQISSEVPQNLSASRPQDRQFILSSKKLLLSDSGFYLCAWRNQGVSNSPLHFGNGTRLTVT.

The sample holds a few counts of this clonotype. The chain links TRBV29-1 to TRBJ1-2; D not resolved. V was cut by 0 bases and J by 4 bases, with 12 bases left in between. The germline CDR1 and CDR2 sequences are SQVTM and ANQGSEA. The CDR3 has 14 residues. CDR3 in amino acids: CSVEERPPGYGYTF. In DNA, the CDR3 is TGCAGCGTTGAAGAACGGCCTCCCGGCTATGGCTACACCTTC.

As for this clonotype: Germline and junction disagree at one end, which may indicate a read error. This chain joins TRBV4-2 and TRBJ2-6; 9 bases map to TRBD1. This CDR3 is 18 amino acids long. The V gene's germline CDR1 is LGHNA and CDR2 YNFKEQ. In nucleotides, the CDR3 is TGTGCCAGCAGCCTTTGGGACAGGGATCCCTCTGTGGCCAACGTCCTGACTTTC. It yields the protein CASSLWDRDPSVANVLTF.

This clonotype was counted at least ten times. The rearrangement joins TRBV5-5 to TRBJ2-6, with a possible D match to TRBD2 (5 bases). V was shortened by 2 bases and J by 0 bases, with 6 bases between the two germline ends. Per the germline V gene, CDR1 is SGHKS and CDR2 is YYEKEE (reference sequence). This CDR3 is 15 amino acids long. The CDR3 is CASSFGLSGANVLTF. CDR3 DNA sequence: TGTGCCAGCAGCTTCGGACTCTCTGGGGCCAACGTCCTGACTTTC.

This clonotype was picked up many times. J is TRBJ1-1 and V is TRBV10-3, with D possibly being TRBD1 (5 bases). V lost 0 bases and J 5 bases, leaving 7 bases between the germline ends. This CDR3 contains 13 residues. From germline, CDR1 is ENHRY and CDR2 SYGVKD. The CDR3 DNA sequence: TGTGCCATCAGTGAGTCGGGGGGAACTGAAGCTTTCTTT. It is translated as CAISESGGTEAFF.

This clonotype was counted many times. In DNA form, the CDR3 reads TGTGCCAGCAGCTTTCTTGTCGGGCTGGGGTATGGCTACACCTTC. It codes for CASSFLVGLGYGYTF. The chain links TRBV7-2 to TRBJ1-2; D gene ambiguous. CDR1 SGHTA and CDR2 FQGNSA come from the germline V gene. The CDR3 totals 15 residues. V was cut by 3 bases and J by 5 bases, with 16 bases left in between.